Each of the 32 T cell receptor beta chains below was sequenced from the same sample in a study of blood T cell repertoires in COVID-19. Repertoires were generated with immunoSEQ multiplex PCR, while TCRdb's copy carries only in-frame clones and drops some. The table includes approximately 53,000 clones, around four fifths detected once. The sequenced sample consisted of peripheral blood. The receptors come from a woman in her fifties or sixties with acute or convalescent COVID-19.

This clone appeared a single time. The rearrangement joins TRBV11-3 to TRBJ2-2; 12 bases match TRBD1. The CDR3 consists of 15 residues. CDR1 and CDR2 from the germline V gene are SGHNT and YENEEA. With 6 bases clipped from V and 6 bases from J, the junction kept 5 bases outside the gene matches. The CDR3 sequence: CASSPGTGGAGELFF. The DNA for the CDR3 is TGTGCCAGCAGTCCCGGGACAGGGGGCGCCGGGGAGCTGTTTTTT.

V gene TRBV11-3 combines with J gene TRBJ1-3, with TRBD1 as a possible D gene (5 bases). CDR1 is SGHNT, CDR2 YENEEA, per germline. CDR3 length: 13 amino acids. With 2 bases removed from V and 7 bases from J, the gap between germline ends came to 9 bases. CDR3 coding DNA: TGTGCCAGCAGCTTATCGGAGGGGAACACCATATATTTT. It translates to CASSLSEGNTIYF.

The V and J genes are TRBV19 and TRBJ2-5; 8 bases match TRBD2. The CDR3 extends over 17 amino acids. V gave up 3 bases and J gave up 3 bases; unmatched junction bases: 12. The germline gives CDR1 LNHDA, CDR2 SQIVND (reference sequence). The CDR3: CASSILSAGGRKETQYF. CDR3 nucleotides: TGTGCCAGTAGTATTCTCTCGGCGGGAGGACGAAAAGAGACCCAGTACTTC.

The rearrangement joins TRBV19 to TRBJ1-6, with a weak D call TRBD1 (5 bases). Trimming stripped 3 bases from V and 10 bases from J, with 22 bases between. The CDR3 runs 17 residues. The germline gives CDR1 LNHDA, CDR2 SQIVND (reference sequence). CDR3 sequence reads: CASSMYAPTRDRSPLHF. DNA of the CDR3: TGTGCCAGTAGTATGTATGCCCCCACCAGGGATCGATCACCCCTCCACTTT.

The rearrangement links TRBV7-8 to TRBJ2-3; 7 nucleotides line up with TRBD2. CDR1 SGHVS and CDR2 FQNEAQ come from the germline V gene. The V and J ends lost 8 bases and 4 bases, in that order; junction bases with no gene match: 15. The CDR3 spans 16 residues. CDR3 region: CASGGVYTRKADTQYF. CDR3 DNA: TGTGCCAGCGGGGGGGTGTATACTAGAAAGGCAGATACGCAGTATTTT.

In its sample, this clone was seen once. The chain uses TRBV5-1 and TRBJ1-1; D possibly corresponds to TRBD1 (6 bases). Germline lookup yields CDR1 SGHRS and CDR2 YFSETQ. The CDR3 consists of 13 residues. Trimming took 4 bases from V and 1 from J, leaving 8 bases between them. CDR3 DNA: TGCGCCAGCAGCCTGACAGGGAACACTGAAGCTTTCTTT. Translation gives CASSLTGNTEAFF.

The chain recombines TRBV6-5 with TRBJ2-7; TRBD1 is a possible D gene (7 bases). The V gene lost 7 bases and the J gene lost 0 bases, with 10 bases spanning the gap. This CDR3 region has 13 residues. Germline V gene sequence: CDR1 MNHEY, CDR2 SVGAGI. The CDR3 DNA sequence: TGTGCCAGCACCCAGGGGGGCTCCTACGAGCAGTACTTC. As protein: CASTQGGSYEQYF.

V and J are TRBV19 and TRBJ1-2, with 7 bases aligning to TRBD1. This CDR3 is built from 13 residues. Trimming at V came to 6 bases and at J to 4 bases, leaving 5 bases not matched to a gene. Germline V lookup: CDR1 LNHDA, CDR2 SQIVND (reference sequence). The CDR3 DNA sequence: TGTGCCAGTAGCGTGGGACAGATCTATGGCTACACCTTC. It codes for CASSVGQIYGYTF.

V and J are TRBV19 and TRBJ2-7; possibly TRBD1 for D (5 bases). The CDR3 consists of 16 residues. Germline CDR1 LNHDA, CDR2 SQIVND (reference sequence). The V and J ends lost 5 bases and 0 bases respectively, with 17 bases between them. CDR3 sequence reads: CASSPVMDTASYEQYF. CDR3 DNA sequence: TGTGCCAGTAGTCCCGTGATGGACACGGCCTCCTACGAGCAGTACTTC.

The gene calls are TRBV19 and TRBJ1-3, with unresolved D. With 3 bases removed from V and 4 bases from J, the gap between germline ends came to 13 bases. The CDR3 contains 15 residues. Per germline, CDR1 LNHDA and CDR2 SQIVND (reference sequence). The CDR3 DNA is TGTGCCAGTAGTATTGTGTCATTGGCCGGAAACACCATATATTTT. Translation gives CASSIVSLAGNTIYF.

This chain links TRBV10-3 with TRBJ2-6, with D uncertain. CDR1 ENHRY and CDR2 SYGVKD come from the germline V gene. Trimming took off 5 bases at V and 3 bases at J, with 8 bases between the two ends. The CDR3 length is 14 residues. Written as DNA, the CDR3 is TGTGCCATCAGTAACTCTGATGGGGCCAACGTCCTGACTTTC. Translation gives CAISNSDGANVLTF.

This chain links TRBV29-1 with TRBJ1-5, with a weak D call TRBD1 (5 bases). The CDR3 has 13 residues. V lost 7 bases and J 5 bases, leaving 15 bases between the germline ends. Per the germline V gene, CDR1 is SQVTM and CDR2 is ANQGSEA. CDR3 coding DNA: TGCAGCGCCTCCAAGGGGTTCGATCAGCCCCAGCATTTT. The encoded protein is CSASKGFDQPQHF.

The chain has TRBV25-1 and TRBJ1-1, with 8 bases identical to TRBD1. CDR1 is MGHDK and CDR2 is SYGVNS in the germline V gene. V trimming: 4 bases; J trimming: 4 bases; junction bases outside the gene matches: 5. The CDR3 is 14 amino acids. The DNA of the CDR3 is TGTGCCAGCAGTGCTCAGGGGGCAGGCACTGAAGCTTTCTTT. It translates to CASSAQGAGTEAFF.

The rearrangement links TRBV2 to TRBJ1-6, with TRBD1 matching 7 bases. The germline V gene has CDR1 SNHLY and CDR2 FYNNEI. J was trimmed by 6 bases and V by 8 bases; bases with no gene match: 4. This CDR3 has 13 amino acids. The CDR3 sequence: CASSGQANSPLHF. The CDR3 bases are TGTGCCAGCTCCGGACAGGCTAATTCACCCCTCCACTTT.

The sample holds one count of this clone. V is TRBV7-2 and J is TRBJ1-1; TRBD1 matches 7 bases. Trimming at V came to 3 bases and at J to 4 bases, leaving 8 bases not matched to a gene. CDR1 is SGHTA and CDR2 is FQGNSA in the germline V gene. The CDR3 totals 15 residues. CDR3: CASSFQQGSATEAFF. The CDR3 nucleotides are TGTGCCAGCAGCTTCCAACAGGGGTCGGCCACTGAAGCTTTCTTT.

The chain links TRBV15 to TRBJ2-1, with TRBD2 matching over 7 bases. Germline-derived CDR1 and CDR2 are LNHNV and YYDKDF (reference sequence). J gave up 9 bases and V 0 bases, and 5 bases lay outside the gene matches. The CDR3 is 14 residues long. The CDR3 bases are TGTGCCACCAGCAGAGACGCGGGAGAGGGTGAGCAGTTCTTC. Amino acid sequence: CATSRDAGEGEQFF. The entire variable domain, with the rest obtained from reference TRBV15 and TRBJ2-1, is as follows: DAMVIQNPRYQVTQFGKPVTLSCSQTLNHNVMYWYQQKSSQAPKLLFHYYDKDFNNEADTPDNFQSRRPNTSFCFLDIRSPGLGDTAMYLCATSRDAGEGEQFFGPGTRLTVL.

The CDR3 bases are TGTGCCAGCAGCTTAGTGGGGCTTGGGTACAATGAGCAGTTCTTC. It translates to CASSLVGLGYNEQFF. The chain employs TRBV7-2 and TRBJ2-1; TRBD1 might be the D (5 bases). CDR1 is SGHTA and CDR2 is FQGNSA in the germline V gene. CDR3 length: 15 amino acids. Deletions cut 1 base from V and 4 bases from J, with 11 bases between. The full variable domain, completed using reference TRBV7-2 and TRBJ2-1, is GAGVSQSPSNKVTEKGKDVELRCDPISGHTALYWYRQSLGQGLEFLIYFQGNSAPDKSGLPSDRFSAERTGGSVSTLTIQRTQQEDSAVYLCASSLVGLGYNEQFFGPGTRLTVL.

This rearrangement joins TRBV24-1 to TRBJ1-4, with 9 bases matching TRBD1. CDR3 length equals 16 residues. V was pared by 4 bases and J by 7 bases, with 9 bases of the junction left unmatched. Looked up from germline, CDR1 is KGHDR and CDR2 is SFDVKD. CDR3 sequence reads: CATSDRTGEGSEKLFF. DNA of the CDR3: TGTGCCACCAGTGACCGGACAGGGGAAGGGAGTGAAAAACTGTTTTTT.

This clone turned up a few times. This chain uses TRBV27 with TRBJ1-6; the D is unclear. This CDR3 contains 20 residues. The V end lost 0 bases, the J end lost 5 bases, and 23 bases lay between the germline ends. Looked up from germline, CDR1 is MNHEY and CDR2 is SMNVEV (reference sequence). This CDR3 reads CASSLSRGILSRKDNSPLHF. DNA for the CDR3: TGTGCCAGCAGTTTATCCCGGGGAATCCTATCGCGGAAGGATAATTCACCCCTCCACTTT.

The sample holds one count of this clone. In DNA, the CDR3 is TGTGCCACCAGTGATTCTGGAGGAGGAGCCTACGAGCAGTACTTC. As protein: CATSDSGGGAYEQYF. V and J are TRBV24-1 and TRBJ2-7, with D maybe TRBD2 (5 bases). The CDR3 is 15 amino acids. The germline V and J ends were trimmed by 2 bases and 2 bases, with 12 bases remaining between them. Germline values: CDR1 KGHDR, CDR2 SFDVKD.

The CDR3 loop reads CASRRKGDNEKLFF. As DNA, the CDR3 is TGCGCCAGCAGGAGAAAGGGGGATAATGAAAAACTGTTTTTT. J is TRBJ1-4 and V is TRBV10-2, with TRBD1 as a possible D gene (6 bases). Germline CDR1 WSHSY, CDR2 SAAADI. The CDR3 is 14 amino acids. V lost 6 bases, J lost 4 bases, and 12 bases lay in between.

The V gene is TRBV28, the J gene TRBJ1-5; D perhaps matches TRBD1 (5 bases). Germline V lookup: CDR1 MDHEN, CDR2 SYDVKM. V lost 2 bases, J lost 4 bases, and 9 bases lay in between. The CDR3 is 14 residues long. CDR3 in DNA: TGTGCCAGCAGTTTAGGTTACAGGAATCAGCCCCAGCATTTT. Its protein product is CASSLGYRNQPQHF.

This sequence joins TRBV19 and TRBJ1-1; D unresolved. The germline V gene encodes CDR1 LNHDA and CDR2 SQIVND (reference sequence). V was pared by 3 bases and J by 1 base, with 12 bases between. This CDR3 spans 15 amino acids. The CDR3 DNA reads TGTGCCAGTAGTATCGGGAATTTGGCGAACACTGAAGCTTTCTTT. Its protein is CASSIGNLANTEAFF.

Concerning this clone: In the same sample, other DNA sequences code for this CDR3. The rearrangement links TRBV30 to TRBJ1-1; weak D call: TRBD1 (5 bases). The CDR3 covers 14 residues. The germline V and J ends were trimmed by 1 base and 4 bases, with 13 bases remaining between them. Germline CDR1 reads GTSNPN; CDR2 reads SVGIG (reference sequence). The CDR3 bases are TGTGCCTGGAGTGGGGGGGGTCGGGGCACTGAAGCTTTCTTT. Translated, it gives CAWSGGGRGTEAFF.

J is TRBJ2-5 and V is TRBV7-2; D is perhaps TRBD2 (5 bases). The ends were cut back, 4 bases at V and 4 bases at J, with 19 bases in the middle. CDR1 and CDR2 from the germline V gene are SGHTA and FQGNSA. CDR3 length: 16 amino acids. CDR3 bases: TGTGCCAGCAGCTCCTCTGGAGCGGTGGGGAGAGAGACCCAGTACTTC. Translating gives CASSSSGAVGRETQYF.

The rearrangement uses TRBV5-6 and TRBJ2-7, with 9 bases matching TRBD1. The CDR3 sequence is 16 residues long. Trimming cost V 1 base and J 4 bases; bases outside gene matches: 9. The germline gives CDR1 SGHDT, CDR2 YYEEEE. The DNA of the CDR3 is TGTGCCAGCAGCTTGTTGAGTTTCGGGACAGGGTACGAGCAGTACTTC. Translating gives CASSLLSFGTGYEQYF.

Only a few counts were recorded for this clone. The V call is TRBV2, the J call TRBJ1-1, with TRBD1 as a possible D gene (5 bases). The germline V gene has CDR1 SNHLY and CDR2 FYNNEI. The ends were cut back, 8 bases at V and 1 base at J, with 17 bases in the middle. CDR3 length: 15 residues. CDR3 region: CASDALGQGNTEAFF. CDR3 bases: TGTGCCAGCGATGCGTTAGGGCAGGGGAACACTGAAGCTTTCTTT.

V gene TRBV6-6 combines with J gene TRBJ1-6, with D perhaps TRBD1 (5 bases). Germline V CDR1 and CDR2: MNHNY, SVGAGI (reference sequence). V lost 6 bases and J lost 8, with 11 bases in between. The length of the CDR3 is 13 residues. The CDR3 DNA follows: TGTGCCAGCAGCCCGTCCAGGGATTCACCCCTCCACTTT. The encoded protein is CASSPSRDSPLHF.

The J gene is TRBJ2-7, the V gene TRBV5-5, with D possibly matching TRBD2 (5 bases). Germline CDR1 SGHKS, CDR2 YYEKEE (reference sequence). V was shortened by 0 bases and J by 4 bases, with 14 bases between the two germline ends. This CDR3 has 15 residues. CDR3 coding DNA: TGTGCCAGCAGCTTGGTCTGGGGAGAACTTTACGAGCAGTACTTC. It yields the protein CASSLVWGELYEQYF.

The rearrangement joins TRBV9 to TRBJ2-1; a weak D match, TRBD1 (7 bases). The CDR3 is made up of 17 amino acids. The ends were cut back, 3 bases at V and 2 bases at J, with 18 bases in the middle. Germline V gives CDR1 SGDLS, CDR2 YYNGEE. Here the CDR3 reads CASSEGHSGGPYNEQFF. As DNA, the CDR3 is TGTGCCAGCAGCGAGGGGCATTCAGGGGGGCCCTACAATGAGCAGTTCTTC.

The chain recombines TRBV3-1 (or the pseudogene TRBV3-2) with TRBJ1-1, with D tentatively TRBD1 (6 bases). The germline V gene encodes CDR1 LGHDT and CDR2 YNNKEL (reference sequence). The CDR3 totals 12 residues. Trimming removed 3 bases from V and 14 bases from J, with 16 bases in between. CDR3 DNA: TGTGCCAGCAGCCAGGGGGCAGTGGGAGTCTTCTTT. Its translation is CASSQGAVGVFF.

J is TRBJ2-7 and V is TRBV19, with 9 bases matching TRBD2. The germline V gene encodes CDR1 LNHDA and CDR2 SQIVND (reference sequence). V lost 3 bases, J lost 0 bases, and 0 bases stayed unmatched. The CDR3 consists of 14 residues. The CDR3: CASSISGSSYEQYF. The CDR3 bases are TGTGCCAGTAGTATTAGCGGGAGCTCCTACGAGCAGTACTTC.